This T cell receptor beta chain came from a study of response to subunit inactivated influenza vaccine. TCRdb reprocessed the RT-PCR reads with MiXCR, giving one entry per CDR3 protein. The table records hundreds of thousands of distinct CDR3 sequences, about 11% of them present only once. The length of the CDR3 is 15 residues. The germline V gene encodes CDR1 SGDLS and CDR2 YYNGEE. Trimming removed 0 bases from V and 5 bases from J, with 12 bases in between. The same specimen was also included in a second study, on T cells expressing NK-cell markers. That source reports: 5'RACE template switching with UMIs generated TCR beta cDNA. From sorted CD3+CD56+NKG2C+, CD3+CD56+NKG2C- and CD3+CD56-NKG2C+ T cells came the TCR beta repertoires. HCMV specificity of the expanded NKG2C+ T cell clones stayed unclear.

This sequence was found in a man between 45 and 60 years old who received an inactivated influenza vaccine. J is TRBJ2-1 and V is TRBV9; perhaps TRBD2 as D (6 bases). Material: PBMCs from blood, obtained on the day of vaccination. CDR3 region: CASSVGGLTNNEQFF. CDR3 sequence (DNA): TGTGCCAGCAGCGTAGGAGGACTAACAAACAATGAGCAGTTCTTC.